This is a list of T cell receptor beta chains from one sample in a study of OX40 agonist ivuxolimab in advanced cancers. Assay: immunoSEQ multiplex PCR; the TCRdb copy retains only in-frame clones and omits some. The table shows some 60,000 clones, with around 87% occurring only once. The sequences come from CD4+ or CD8+ T cells sorted from blood, collected in a trial of the OX40 agonist ivuxolimab. These receptors all come from an adult with an advanced solid tumor such as melanoma, head and neck, liver or kidney cancer. Both conserved end residues are part of each CDR3. Each record gives: V gene, J gene, D gene, clone size, CDR3 DNA, CDR3 protein. A D gene is named only where the DNA matches it firmly. Clone size is given for some rows only: seen once, a few or many times, or a class if the clone is expanded.

V: TRBV18; J: TRBJ2-5; D: -; size: -; DNA: TGTGCCAGCTCACCAGGGAGATCAGAGACCCAGTACTTC; CDR3: CASSPGRSETQYF
V: TRBV2; J: TRBJ2-1; D: -; size: -; DNA: TGTGCCAGCAGAGCAGAATTGGACGGTTTGGGGGATGAGCAGTTCTTC; CDR3: CASRAELDGLGDEQFF
V: TRBV5-1; J: TRBJ2-4; D: -; size: -; DNA: TGCGCCAGCAGCTTGGTTTATAGTCAAAACATTCAGTACTTC; CDR3: CASSLVYSQNIQYF
V: TRBV19; J: TRBJ1-5; D: -; size: -; DNA: TGTGCCAGTAGTGAACAGGACGTGCCCCAGCATTTT; CDR3: CASSEQDVPQHF
V: TRBV5-8; J: TRBJ1-2; D: -; size: -; DNA: TGTGCCAGCAGCAAGACACTAGGACAGTTGGACTATGGCTACACCTTC; CDR3: CASSKTLGQLDYGYTF
V: TRBV13; J: TRBJ1-4; D: -; size: -; DNA: TGTGCCAGCGGCCTGGGAGGGAAAAGCAATGAAAAACTGTTTTTT; CDR3: CASGLGGKSNEKLFF
V: TRBV5-5; J: TRBJ2-7; D: -; size: -; DNA: TGTGCCAGCAGCTTGGCATCGACCTACGAGCAGTACTTC; CDR3: CASSLASTYEQYF
V: TRBV20-1; J: TRBJ2-7; D: -; size: -; DNA: TGCAGTGCCCCAGATCCCTACGAGCAGTACTTC; CDR3: CSAPDPYEQYF
V: TRBV27; J: TRBJ1-6; D: -; size: -; DNA: TGTGCCAGCAGTTTTCGGGGAACACCCCTCCACTTT; CDR3: CASSFRGTPLHF
V: TRBV18; J: TRBJ2-3; D: -; size: -; DNA: TGTGCCAGCTCTCCTGCGGTAGGGAGCACAGATACGCAGTATTTT; CDR3: CASSPAVGSTDTQYF
V: TRBV4-1; J: TRBJ2-5; D: TRBD2; size: -; DNA: TGCGCCAGCAGCCAAGGTGGGGGAGCCGGGAGGGCCGGGGAGACCCAGTACTTC; CDR3: CASSQGGGAGRAGETQYF
V: TRBV28; J: TRBJ2-7; D: -; size: few; DNA: TGTGCCAGCCGGCTGTCCGGGGAGCAGTACTTC; CDR3: CASRLSGEQYF
V: TRBV28; J: TRBJ1-2; D: TRBD1; size: once; DNA: TGTGCCAGCAGCAGACAGGGGTTCGGCTACACCTTC; CDR3: CASSRQGFGYTF
V: TRBV6-5; J: TRBJ2-5; D: -; size: -; DNA: TGTGCCAGCAGTTACTTCGGCAGGGTCGGGGAGACCCAGTACTTC; CDR3: CASSYFGRVGETQYF
V: TRBV6-6; J: TRBJ2-7; D: -; size: -; DNA: TGTGCCAGCAGTCTACGGGGTCGGGAGCAGTACTTC; CDR3: CASSLRGREQYF
V: TRBV5-1; J: TRBJ2-1; D: TRBD2; size: -; DNA: TGCGCCAGCAGCTTGGAAAGCGGGGTAAAAAATGAGCAGTTCTTC; CDR3: CASSLESGVKNEQFF
V: TRBV6-6; J: TRBJ2-3; D: -; size: -; DNA: TGTGCCAGCAGTTACTTGGGGGGCCCAGATACGCAGTATTTT; CDR3: CASSYLGGPDTQYF
V: TRBV5-1; J: TRBJ2-1; D: -; size: -; DNA: TGCGCCAGCAGCGCCTCCGGGACTCGCTACAATGAGCAGTTCTTC; CDR3: CASSASGTRYNEQFF
V: TRBV27; J: TRBJ1-5; D: -; size: few; DNA: TGTGCCAGCGGCAGGGGTTTCGAGCCCCAGCATTTT; CDR3: CASGRGFEPQHF
V: TRBV6-1; J: TRBJ2-7; D: -; size: once; DNA: TGTGCCAGCAGTGAAGCTGCCAGGGGATACGAGCAGTACTTC; CDR3: CASSEAARGYEQYF
V: TRBV2; J: TRBJ2-3; D: -; size: -; DNA: TGTGCCAGCAGTGAAGAGGCAGATACGCAGTATTTT; CDR3: CASSEEADTQYF
V: TRBV11-2; J: TRBJ2-3; D: -; size: -; DNA: TGTGCCAGCAGCTTTTCGGATCGCACAGATACGCAGTATTTT; CDR3: CASSFSDRTDTQYF
V: TRBV7-3; J: TRBJ1-5; D: TRBD1; size: -; DNA: TGTGCCAGCAGCCCCAACCGACAGGGTAACCAGCCCCGGCATTTT; CDR3: CASSPNRQGNQPRHF
V: TRBV7-3; J: TRBJ2-1; D: -; size: -; DNA: TGTGCCAGCAGCCCTAGCGGAGGGGGTTACAATGAGCAGTTCTTC; CDR3: CASSPSGGGYNEQFF
V: TRBV7-9; J: TRBJ2-5; D: TRBD2; size: -; DNA: TGTGCCAGCAGCTCGGCCTTAGGACTAGCGGGAGATGAGGAGACCCAGTACTTC; CDR3: CASSSALGLAGDEETQYF
V: TRBV9; J: TRBJ2-5; D: -; size: once; DNA: TGTGCCAGCAGCCCCACCGGGACAACAAAAGAGACCCAGTACTTC; CDR3: CASSPTGTTKETQYF
V: TRBV6-6; J: TRBJ2-7; D: -; size: -; DNA: TGTGCCAGCAAGCTACAGGGAGGAACCTACGAGCAGTACTTC; CDR3: CASKLQGGTYEQYF
V: TRBV6-6; J: TRBJ1-5; D: -; size: -; DNA: TGTGCCAGCAGTGGGACACCTTACAATCAGCCCCAGCATTTT; CDR3: CASSGTPYNQPQHF
V: TRBV6-8; J: TRBJ2-2; D: -; size: few; DNA: TGTGCCAGCAGTCCCTCGATCACCGGGGAGCTGTTTTTT; CDR3: CASSPSITGELFF
V: TRBV9; J: TRBJ2-5; D: TRBD2; size: -; DNA: TGTGCCAGCAGCGTACGCGGGGGTGAGACCCAGTACTTC; CDR3: CASSVRGGETQYF
V: TRBV4-2; J: TRBJ1-1; D: TRBD1; size: -; DNA: TGTGCCAGCAGCCAAAAAGGGGGCGGACGGAACACTGAAGCTTTCTTT; CDR3: CASSQKGGGRNTEAFF
V: TRBV15; J: TRBJ2-1; D: -; size: -; DNA: TGTGCCACCAGCAGAGGGGTTTCCTACAATGAGCAGTTCTTC; CDR3: CATSRGVSYNEQFF
V: TRBV5-1; J: TRBJ2-3; D: TRBD1; size: -; DNA: TGCGCCAGCAGCCTTCGGACAGGCGACACAGATACGCAGTATTTT; CDR3: CASSLRTGDTDTQYF
V: TRBV6-5; J: TRBJ1-1; D: -; size: few; DNA: TGTGCCAGCAGTTACGAGGGGTGGAACACTGAAGCTTTCTTT; CDR3: CASSYEGWNTEAFF
V: TRBV27; J: TRBJ2-7; D: -; size: -; DNA: TGTGCCAGCAGTCCCCGAAACGACTACGAGCAGTACTTC; CDR3: CASSPRNDYEQYF
V: TRBV27; J: TRBJ2-3; D: -; size: -; DNA: TGTGCCAGCAGTTCCTTTACTACAGATACGCAGTATTTT; CDR3: CASSSFTTDTQYF
V: TRBV7-9; J: TRBJ1-1; D: -; size: -; DNA: TGTGCCAGCAGACCGACAGATGAGACAGCGGGCACTGAAGCTTTCTTT; CDR3: CASRPTDETAGTEAFF
V: TRBV25-1; J: TRBJ1-5; D: TRBD1; size: once; DNA: TGTGCCAGCAGTGAGACAGGGTTCGATCAGCCCCAGCATTTT; CDR3: CASSETGFDQPQHF
V: TRBV15; J: TRBJ2-3; D: TRBD2; size: -; DNA: TGTGCCACCAGCATAGCGGGAGGGGCCCCAGATACGCAGTATTTT; CDR3: CATSIAGGAPDTQYF
V: TRBV7-9; J: TRBJ2-3; D: TRBD1; size: -; DNA: TGTGCCAGCAGCTCCAGGGGGAGCACAGATACGCAGTATTTT; CDR3: CASSSRGSTDTQYF
V: TRBV6-6; J: TRBJ1-4; D: -; size: once; DNA: TGTGCCAGCAGTAACCCCCCAGGGTATGAAAAACTGTTTTTT; CDR3: CASSNPPGYEKLFF
V: TRBV10-3; J: TRBJ2-3; D: TRBD2; size: -; DNA: TGTGCCTTACAGCGGGAGGTCACAGATACGCAGTATTTT; CDR3: CALQREVTDTQYF
V: TRBV7-9; J: TRBJ1-4; D: -; size: -; DNA: TGTGCCAGCAGCTTACAAAGGCCGTCTAATGAAAAACTGTTTTTT; CDR3: CASSLQRPSNEKLFF
V: TRBV9; J: TRBJ1-3; D: -; size: -; DNA: TGTGCCAGCAGCGATCGAGGGGCCGGAAACACCATATATTTT; CDR3: CASSDRGAGNTIYF
V: TRBV18; J: TRBJ1-5; D: -; size: -; DNA: TGTGCCAGCTCACTCGGACGGCTCTATAGCAATCAGCCCCAGCATTTT; CDR3: CASSLGRLYSNQPQHF
V: TRBV5-8; J: TRBJ2-7; D: -; size: -; DNA: TGTGCCAGCAGCTTCCTCCCTAGGGAGCAGTACTTC; CDR3: CASSFLPREQYF
V: TRBV5-1; J: TRBJ2-6; D: -; size: few; DNA: TGCGCCAGCAGCCTCCAGCCCTCTGGGGCCAACGTCCTGACTTTC; CDR3: CASSLQPSGANVLTF
V: TRBV27; J: TRBJ2-7; D: TRBD2; size: -; DNA: TGTGCCAGCAGTTTCAGTAGCGGGAGGTACGAGCAGTACTTC; CDR3: CASSFSSGRYEQYF
V: TRBV19; J: TRBJ2-7; D: TRBD2; size: -; DNA: TGTGCCAGTAGTAGGCTAGCGGGAGGCGTAGTCCGCGAGCAGTACTTC; CDR3: CASSRLAGGVVREQYF
V: TRBV29-1; J: TRBJ2-1; D: TRBD2; size: -; DNA: TGCAGCGTTGTTCGCCTAGCGGGAGTGAATGAGCAGTTCTTC; CDR3: CSVVRLAGVNEQFF
V: TRBV4-2; J: TRBJ2-7; D: -; size: -; DNA: TGTGCCAGCAGCTTGGGTGGAGGGGGGATGTACGAGCAGTACTTC; CDR3: CASSLGGGGMYEQYF
V: TRBV28; J: TRBJ2-1; D: TRBD2; size: -; DNA: TGTGCCAGCAGTCGAACGGGACTAGTCTACAATGAGCAGTTCTTC; CDR3: CASSRTGLVYNEQFF
V: TRBV6-1; J: TRBJ2-4; D: -; size: -; DNA: TGTGCCAGCGCACAGGGAGTAGCCAAAAACATTCAGTACTTC; CDR3: CASAQGVAKNIQYF
V: TRBV7-9; J: TRBJ2-5; D: TRBD1; size: -; DNA: TGTGCCAGCAGCGTACAGGGGGCTCGCCAAGAGACCCAGTACTTC; CDR3: CASSVQGARQETQYF
V: TRBV19; J: TRBJ2-6; D: -; size: -; DNA: TGTGCCAGTACCTCGAGGGGCGGGTCCTCTGGGGCCAACGTCCTGACTTTC; CDR3: CASTSRGGSSGANVLTF
V: TRBV9; J: TRBJ2-1; D: TRBD2; size: -; DNA: TGTGCCAGCAGCCGCTCCCTACTAGCGGGAGGGCCGAGTGAGCAGTTCTTC; CDR3: CASSRSLLAGGPSEQFF
V: TRBV5-4; J: TRBJ2-7; D: TRBD1; size: -; DNA: TGTGCCAGCAGCTTGGTTGGGACAGGGTTACAGCAGTACTTC; CDR3: CASSLVGTGLQQYF
V: TRBV2; J: TRBJ1-2; D: -; size: -; DNA: TGTGCCAGCAGTGCTTCGGAACCTTACGCGGGGTTCTCCACCTTC; CDR3: CASSASEPYAGFSTF
V: TRBV9; J: TRBJ2-3; D: -; size: -; DNA: TGTGCCAGCAGCGTAGTTAGCACAGATACGCAGTATTTT; CDR3: CASSVVSTDTQYF
V: TRBV6-4; J: TRBJ2-2; D: TRBD1; size: -; DNA: TGTGCCAGCCGGAAGGGGGCGCGTGTGGACGGGGAGCTGTTTTTT; CDR3: CASRKGARVDGELFF